The 16 T cell receptor beta chains below all came from one sample that was sequenced in a study of blood T cell repertoires in COVID-19. Profiling relied on immunoSEQ multiplex PCR, and the TCRdb table lists in-frame clones only, not all of them. The repertoire holds under 300,000 clones, approximately 84% seen once, with 5% to 8% in the top ten. The sample comprised PBMCs or T cells enriched from blood (not recorded which). The receptors were sampled from a woman in her forties or fifties who had been exposed to COVID-19.

The CDR3 here is CASSSQPPGLRTGELFF. The CDR3 region has the DNA TGTGCCAGCAGTTCCCAACCCCCGGGACTTCGCACCGGGGAGCTGTTTTTT. The chain links TRBV28 to TRBJ2-2; tentative D call: TRBD2 (6 bases). V shed 4 bases and J shed 4 bases, with 19 bases lying between them. This CDR3 has 17 amino acids. CDR1 is MDHEN, CDR2 SYDVKM, per germline.

Worth noting for this clone: The identical CDR3 is also encoded by other nucleotide sequences in the sample. CDR3 sequence: CASSAQGYGYTF. The DNA of the CDR3 is TGTGCCAGCAGTGCACAGGGTTATGGCTACACCTTC. The chain couples TRBV2 to TRBJ1-2, with D maybe TRBD1 (6 bases). V was clipped by 4 bases and J by 5 bases, with 8 bases between them. CDR1 and CDR2 from the germline V gene are SNHLY and FYNNEI. The CDR3 covers 12 residues. Full variable domain (missing parts from reference TRBV2 and TRBJ1-2): EPEVTQTPSHQVTQMGQEVILRCVPISNHLYFYWYRQILGQKVEFLVSFYNNEISEKSEIFDDQFSVERPDGSNFTLKIRSTKLEDSAMYFCASSAQGYGYTFGSGTRLTVV.

The V and J genes are TRBV7-6 and TRBJ2-2, with 12 bases fitting TRBD2. J gave up 1 base and V 7 bases, and 4 bases lay outside the gene matches. The CDR3 covers 16 residues. Looked up from germline, CDR1 is SGHVS and CDR2 is FNYEAQ. The CDR3 DNA reads as TGTGCCAGCACCCCGGGACTAGCGGGGAACACCGGGGAGCTGTTTTTT. Its translation is CASTPGLAGNTGELFF.

This clone was counted a few times. J is TRBJ2-2 and V is TRBV5-1; perhaps TRBD1 as D (5 bases). CDR3 size: 13 residues. With 6 bases removed from V and 3 bases from J, the gap between germline ends came to 9 bases. Germline CDR1 is SGHRS and CDR2 is YFSETQ. This CDR3 is CASTDSYTGELFF. The CDR3 DNA reads TGCGCCAGCACCGACAGCTACACCGGGGAGCTGTTTTTT.

The chain carries TRBV24-1 and TRBJ1-1; no firm D call. This CDR3 region has 11 residues. CDR1 is KGHDR, CDR2 SFDVKD, per germline. V was clipped by 8 bases and J by 4 bases, with 7 bases between them. CDR3 in DNA: TGTGCCACCACGGAGGGCACTGAAGCTTTCTTT. The encoded protein is CATTEGTEAFF.

V is TRBV27 and J is TRBJ1-2, with 9 positions matching TRBD1. Germline CDR1 MNHEY, CDR2 SMNVEV (reference sequence). V gave up 5 bases and J gave up 6 bases; unmatched junction bases: 7. The CDR3 extends over 14 amino acids. The CDR3 DNA reads TGTGCCAGCAGTCCATGGACAGGGGCGAATGGCTACACCTTC. It specifies CASSPWTGANGYTF.

The V gene is TRBV19, the J gene TRBJ1-5, with D perhaps TRBD1 (5 bases). In germline, CDR1 is LNHDA, CDR2 SQIVND (reference sequence). V lost 5 bases, J lost 4 bases, and 18 bases lay in between. CDR3 size: 16 residues. Written as DNA, the CDR3 is TGTGCCAGTAGTCCCCGGCAGCGGGGCGGGAATCAGCCCCAGCATTTT. Residues: CASSPRQRGGNQPQHF.

This clone has a single count. The rearrangement links TRBV19 to TRBJ1-5, with no clear D. V was clipped by 5 bases and J by 8 bases, with 13 bases between them. Germline V gives CDR1 LNHDA, CDR2 SQIVND (reference sequence). This CDR3 is 13 amino acids long. CDR3 nucleotides: TGTGCCAGTAGTCCCGTTTTACGGGAGCCCCAGCATTTT. Its protein is CASSPVLREPQHF.

The rearrangement links TRBV28 to TRBJ1-2; D may be TRBD1 (5 bases). The germline V gene has CDR1 MDHEN and CDR2 SYDVKM. The CDR3 has 13 amino acids. V lost 10 bases, J lost 5 bases, and 17 bases lay in between. CDR3 bases: TGTGCCACCATCACCCGGGAGGGGTATGGCTACACCTTC. This gives the protein CATITREGYGYTF.

This clone was observed a handful of times. The rearrangement links TRBV20-1 to TRBJ1-1; TRBD1 is a possible D gene (6 bases). The germline CDR1 and CDR2 sequences are DFQATT and SNEGSKA (reference sequence). The CDR3 consists of 11 residues. The V end was cut by 5 bases, the J end by 6 bases, with 10 bases between. CDR3 sequence reads: CSAGRGSEAFF. CDR3 sequence (DNA): TGCAGTGCTGGAAGGGGGTCTGAAGCTTTCTTT.

V gene TRBV6-5 combines with J gene TRBJ1-1; the match to TRBD1 covers 9 bases. The CDR3 is 13 residues long. Germline assignment: CDR1 MNHEY and CDR2 SVGAGI. V trimming: 6 bases; J trimming: 10 bases; junction bases outside the gene matches: 9. CDR3: CASSHDRGFGAFF. DNA of the CDR3: TGTGCCAGCAGCCATGACAGGGGGTTCGGAGCTTTCTTT.

V and J are TRBV30 and TRBJ1-1; a weak D match, TRBD1 (6 bases). The CDR3 is made up of 13 amino acids. The ends were cut back, 4 bases at V and 4 bases at J, with 13 bases in the middle. Per germline, CDR1 GTSNPN and CDR2 SVGIG (reference sequence). For the CDR3, the DNA is TGTGCCTGGAAGCGACAGGAATCCACTGAAGCTTTCTTT. It specifies CAWKRQESTEAFF.

J is TRBJ2-7 and V is TRBV12-3 or TRBV12-4; a possible D gene is TRBD1 (6 bases). Trimming removed 8 bases at V and 1 base at J, with 12 bases between. This CDR3 contains 13 residues. CDR3 in amino acids: CASGQGPSYEQYF. CDR3 sequence (DNA): TGTGCCAGCGGTCAGGGGCCTTCCTACGAGCAGTACTTC.

The chain couples TRBV19 to TRBJ1-2; D uncertain. The CDR3 consists of 12 residues. Germline assignment: CDR1 LNHDA and CDR2 SQIVND (reference sequence). V was clipped by 1 base and J by 8 bases, with 8 bases between them. The chain's CDR3 is CASSIGAEGYTF. The CDR3 region has the DNA TGTGCCAGTAGTATAGGCGCCGAGGGCTACACCTTC.

CDR3 DNA: TGTGCCAGCACCCCGAGCGGACGACCCGGGGCTTTCTTT. Protein product: CASTPSGRPGAFF. The V and J genes are TRBV14 and TRBJ1-1; D gene uncertain. Per the germline V gene, CDR1 is SGHDN and CDR2 is FVKESK. The CDR3 has 13 amino acids. V lost 7 bases, J lost 11 bases, and 20 bases lay in between. Together with reference TRBV14 and TRBJ1-1, the CDR3 gives the full variable domain: EAGVTQFPSHSVIEKGQTVTLRCDPISGHDNLYWYRRVMGKEIKFLLHFVKESKQDESGMPNNRFLAERTGGTYSTLKVQPAELEDSGVYFCASTPSGRPGAFFGQGTRLTVV.

CDR3 sequence: CASSYFRGPDTQYF. The CDR3 DNA is TGTGCCAGCAGTTACTTCAGGGGGCCGGATACGCAGTATTTT. This chain links TRBV6-6 with TRBJ2-3; 8 bases fit TRBD1. The ends lost 1 base at V and 6 bases at J; junction bases unmatched: 3. The CDR3 totals 14 residues. Per germline, CDR1 MNHNY and CDR2 SVGAGI (reference sequence).